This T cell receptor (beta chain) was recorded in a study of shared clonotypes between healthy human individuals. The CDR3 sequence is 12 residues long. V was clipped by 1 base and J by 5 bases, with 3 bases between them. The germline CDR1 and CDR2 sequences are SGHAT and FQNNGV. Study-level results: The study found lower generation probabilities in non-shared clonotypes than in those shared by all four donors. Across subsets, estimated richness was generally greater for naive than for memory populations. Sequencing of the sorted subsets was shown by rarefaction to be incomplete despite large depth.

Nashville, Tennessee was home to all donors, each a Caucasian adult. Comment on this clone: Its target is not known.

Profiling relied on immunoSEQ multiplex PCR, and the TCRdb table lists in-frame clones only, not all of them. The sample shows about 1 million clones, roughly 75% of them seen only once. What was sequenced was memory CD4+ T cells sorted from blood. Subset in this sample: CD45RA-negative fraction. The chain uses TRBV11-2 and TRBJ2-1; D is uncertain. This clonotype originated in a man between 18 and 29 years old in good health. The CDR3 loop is CASSLVNNEQFF. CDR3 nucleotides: TGTGCCAGCAGCTTAGTGAACAATGAGCAGTTCTTC.